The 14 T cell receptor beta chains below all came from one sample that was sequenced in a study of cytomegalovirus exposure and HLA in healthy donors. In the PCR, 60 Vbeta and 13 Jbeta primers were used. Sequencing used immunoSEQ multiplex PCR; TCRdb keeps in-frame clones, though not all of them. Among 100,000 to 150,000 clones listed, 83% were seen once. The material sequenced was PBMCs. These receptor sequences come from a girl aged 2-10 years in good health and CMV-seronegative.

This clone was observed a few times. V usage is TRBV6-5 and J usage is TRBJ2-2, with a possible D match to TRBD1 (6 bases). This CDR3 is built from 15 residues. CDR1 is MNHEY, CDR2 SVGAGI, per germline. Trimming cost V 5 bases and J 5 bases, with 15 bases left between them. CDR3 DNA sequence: TGTGCCAGCAGTCTAGGGGGAGTAGAAACCGGGGAGCTGTTTTTT. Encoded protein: CASSLGGVETGELFF.

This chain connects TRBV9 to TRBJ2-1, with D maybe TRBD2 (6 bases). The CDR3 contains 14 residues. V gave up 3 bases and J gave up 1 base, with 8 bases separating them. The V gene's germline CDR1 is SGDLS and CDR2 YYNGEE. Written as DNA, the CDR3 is TGTGCCAGCAGCGCAAGCGGGTCCTACAATGAGCAGTTCTTC. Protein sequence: CASSASGSYNEQFF.

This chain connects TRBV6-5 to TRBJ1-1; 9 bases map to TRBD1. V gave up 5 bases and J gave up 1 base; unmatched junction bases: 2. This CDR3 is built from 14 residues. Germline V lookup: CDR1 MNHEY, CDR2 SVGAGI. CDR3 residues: CASSRQGGNTEAFF. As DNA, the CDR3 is TGTGCCAGCAGTCGACAGGGGGGGAACACTGAAGCTTTCTTT.

The CDR3 nucleotides are TGTGCCAGCAGACATGGACAGGCCCCCAATCAGCCCCAGCATTTT. Its translation: CASRHGQAPNQPQHF. This chain links TRBV6-4 with TRBJ1-5, with 7 bases lining up with TRBD1. V trimming: 6 bases; J trimming: 3 bases; junction bases outside the gene matches: 8. The CDR3 covers 15 residues. CDR1 is MRHNA, CDR2 SNTAGT, per germline.

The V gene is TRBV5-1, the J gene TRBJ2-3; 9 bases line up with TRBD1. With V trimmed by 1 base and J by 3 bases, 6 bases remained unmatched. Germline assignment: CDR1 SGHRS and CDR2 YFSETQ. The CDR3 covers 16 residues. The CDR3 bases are TGCGCCAGCAGCTTGCAGACAGGGGGAAGTACAGATACGCAGTATTTT. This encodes CASSLQTGGSTDTQYF.

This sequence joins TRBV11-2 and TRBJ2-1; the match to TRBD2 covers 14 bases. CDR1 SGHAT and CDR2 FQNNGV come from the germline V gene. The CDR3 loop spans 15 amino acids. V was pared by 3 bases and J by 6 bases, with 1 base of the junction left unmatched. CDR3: CASSLGLAGVNEQFF. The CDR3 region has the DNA TGTGCCAGCAGCTTGGGACTAGCGGGAGTCAATGAGCAGTTCTTC.

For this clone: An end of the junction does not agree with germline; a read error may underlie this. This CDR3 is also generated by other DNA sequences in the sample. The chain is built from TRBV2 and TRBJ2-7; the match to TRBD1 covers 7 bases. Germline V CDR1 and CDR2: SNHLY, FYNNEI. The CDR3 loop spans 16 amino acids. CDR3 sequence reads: CASRGTASTLNYEQYF. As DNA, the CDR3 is TGCGCCAGCCGTGGGACAGCTTCAACCCTAAACTACGAGCAGTACTTC.

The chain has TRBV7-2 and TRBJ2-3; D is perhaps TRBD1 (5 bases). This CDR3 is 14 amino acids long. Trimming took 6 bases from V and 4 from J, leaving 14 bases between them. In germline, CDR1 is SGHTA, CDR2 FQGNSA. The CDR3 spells CASSSWGSADTQYF. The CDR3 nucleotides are TGTGCCAGCAGTTCGTGGGGCTCGGCAGATACGCAGTATTTT.

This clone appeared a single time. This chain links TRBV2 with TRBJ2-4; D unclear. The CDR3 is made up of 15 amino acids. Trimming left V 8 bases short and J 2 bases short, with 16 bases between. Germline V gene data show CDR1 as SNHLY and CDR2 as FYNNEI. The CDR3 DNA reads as TGTGCCAGCGGTGGATGGTCGGTAACCAAAAACATTCAGTACTTC. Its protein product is CASGGWSVTKNIQYF.

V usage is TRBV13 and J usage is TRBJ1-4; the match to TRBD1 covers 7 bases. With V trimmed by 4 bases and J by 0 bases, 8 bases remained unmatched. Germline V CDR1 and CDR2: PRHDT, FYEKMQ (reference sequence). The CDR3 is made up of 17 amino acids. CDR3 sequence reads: CASSSGQEGTTNEKLFF. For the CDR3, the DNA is TGTGCCAGCAGCTCCGGACAGGAGGGGACAACTAATGAAAAACTGTTTTTT.

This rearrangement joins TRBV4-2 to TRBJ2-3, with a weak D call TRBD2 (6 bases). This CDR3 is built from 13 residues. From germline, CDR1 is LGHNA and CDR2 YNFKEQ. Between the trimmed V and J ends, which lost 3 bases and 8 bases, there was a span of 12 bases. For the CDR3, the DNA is TGTGCCAGCAGCCAGAACCGGGACTCTACGCAGTATTTT. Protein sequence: CASSQNRDSTQYF.

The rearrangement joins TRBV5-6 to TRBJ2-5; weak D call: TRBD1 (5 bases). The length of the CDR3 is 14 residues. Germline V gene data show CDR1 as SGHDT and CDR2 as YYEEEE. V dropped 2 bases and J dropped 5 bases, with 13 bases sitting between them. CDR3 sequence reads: CASSFMTAEETQYF. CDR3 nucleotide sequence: TGTGCCAGCAGCTTCATGACAGCCGAGGAGACCCAGTACTTC.

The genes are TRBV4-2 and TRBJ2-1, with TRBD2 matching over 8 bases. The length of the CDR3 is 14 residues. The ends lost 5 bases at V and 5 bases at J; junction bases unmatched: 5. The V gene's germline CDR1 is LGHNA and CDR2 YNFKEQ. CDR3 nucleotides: TGTGCCAGCAGCGCCTTTAGCGGGGACAATGAGCAGTTCTTC. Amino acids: CASSAFSGDNEQFF.

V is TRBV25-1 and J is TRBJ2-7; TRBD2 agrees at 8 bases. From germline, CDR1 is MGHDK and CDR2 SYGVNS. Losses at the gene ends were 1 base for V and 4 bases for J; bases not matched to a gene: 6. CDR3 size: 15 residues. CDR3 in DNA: TGTGCCAGCAGTGAATCCCGGGGGGGAAGTTACGAGCAGTACTTC. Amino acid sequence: CASSESRGGSYEQYF.